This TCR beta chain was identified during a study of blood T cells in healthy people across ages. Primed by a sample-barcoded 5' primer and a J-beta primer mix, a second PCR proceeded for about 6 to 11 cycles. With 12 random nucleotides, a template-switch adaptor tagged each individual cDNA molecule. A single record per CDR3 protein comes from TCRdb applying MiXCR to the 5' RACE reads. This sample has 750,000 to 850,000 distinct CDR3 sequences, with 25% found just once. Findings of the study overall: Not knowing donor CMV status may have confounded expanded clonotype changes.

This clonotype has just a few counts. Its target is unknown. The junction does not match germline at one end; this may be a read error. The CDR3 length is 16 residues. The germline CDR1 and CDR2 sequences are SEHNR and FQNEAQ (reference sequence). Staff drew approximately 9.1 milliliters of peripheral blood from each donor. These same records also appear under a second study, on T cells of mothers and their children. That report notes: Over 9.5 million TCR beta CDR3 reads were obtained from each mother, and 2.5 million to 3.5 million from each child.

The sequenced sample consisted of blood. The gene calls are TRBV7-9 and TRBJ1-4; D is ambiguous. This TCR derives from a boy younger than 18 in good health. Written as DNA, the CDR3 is TGTGCCAGCAGCGTAGCTAGCGTCTGGTCTAATGAAAAACTGTTTTTT. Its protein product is CASSVASVWSNEKLFF.